The source of this T cell receptor (beta chain) is a study of cytomegalovirus exposure and HLA in healthy donors. The wider study: The approximately 120 validation repertoires used the same platform as the roughly 610 first-cohort repertoires, a later analysis reported. Findings and caveats of the study: In a later analysis, first-cohort TCR clusters were found to tend to co-occur in the approximately 120 validation repertoires.

A roughly 130-subject validation cohort, separate from the roughly 680-subject first cohort, supplied the donors. The CDR3 has 14 residues. Trimming left V 1 base short and J 2 bases short, with 8 bases between. Germline values: CDR1 SEHNR, CDR2 FQNEAQ (reference sequence). Produced via immunoSEQ multiplex PCR; TCRdb's table is partial and in-frame only. The table includes approximately 100,000 clones, about 90% detected once. With respect to this clone: Its antigen is unidentified.

The V gene is TRBV7-9, the J gene TRBJ2-5; TRBD2 is a possible D gene (5 bases). This TCR derives from a man between 18 and 29 years old in good health and CMV-seropositive. Material for sequencing was PBMCs. DNA for the CDR3: TGTGCCAGCAGCTTAGGGACTGAGCAAGAGACCCAGTACTTC. Encoded protein: CASSLGTEQETQYF.